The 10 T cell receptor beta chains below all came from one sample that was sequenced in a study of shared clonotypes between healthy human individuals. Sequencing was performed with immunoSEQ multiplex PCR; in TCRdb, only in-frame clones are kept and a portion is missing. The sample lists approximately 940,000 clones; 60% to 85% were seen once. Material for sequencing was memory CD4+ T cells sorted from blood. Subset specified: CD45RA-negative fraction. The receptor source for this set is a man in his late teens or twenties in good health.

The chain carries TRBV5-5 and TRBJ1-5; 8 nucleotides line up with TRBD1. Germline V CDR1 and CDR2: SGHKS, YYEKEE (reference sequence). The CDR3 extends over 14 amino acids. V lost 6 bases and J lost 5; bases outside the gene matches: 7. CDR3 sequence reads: CASNPGGEDQPQHF. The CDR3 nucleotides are TGTGCCAGCAACCCAGGGGGCGAAGATCAGCCCCAGCATTTT.

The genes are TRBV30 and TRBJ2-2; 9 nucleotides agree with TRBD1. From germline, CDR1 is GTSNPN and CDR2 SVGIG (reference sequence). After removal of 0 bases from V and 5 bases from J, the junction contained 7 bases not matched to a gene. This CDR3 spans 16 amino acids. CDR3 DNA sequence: TGTGCCTGGAGTGTTTCCGGGACAGGGCTGACCGGGGAGCTGTTTTTT. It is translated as CAWSVSGTGLTGELFF. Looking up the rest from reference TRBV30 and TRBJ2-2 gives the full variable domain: SQTIHQWPATLVQPVGSPLSLECTVEGTSNPNLYWYRQAAGRGLQLLFYSVGIGQISSEVPQNLSASRPQDRQFILSSKKLLLSDSGFYLCAWSVSGTGLTGELFFGEGSRLTVL.

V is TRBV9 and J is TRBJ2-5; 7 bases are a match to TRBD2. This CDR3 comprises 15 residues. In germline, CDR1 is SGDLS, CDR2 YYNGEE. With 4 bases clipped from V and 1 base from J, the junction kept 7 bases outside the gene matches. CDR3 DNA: TGTGCCAGCAGCCCCACAGCGGGACCCCAAGAGACCCAGTACTTC. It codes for CASSPTAGPQETQYF.

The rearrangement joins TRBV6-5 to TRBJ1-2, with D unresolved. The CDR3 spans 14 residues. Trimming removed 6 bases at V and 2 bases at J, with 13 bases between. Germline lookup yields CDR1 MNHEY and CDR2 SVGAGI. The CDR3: CASSPGLWNYGYTF. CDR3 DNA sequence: TGTGCCAGCAGCCCCGGACTCTGGAACTATGGCTACACCTTC.

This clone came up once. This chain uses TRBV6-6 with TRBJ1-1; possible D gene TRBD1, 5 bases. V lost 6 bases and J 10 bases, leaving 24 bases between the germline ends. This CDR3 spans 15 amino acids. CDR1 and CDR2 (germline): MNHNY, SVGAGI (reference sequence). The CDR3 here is CASRRDDRDGGGAFF. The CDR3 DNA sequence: TGTGCCAGCAGGAGAGATGACAGAGACGGTGGGGGAGCTTTCTTT.

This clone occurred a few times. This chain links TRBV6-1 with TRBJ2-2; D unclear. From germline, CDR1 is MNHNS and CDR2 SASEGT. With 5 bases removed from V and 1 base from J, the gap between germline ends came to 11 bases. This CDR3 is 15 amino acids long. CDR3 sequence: CASSPRTLNTGELFF. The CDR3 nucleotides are TGTGCCAGCAGTCCTAGGACCCTGAACACCGGGGAGCTGTTTTTT.

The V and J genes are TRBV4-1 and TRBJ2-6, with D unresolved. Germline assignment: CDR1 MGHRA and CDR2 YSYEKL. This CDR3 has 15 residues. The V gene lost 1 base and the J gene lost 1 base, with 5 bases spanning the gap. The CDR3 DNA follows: TGCGCCAGCAGCCAAGCACAGTCTGGGGCCAACGTCCTGACTTTC. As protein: CASSQAQSGANVLTF.

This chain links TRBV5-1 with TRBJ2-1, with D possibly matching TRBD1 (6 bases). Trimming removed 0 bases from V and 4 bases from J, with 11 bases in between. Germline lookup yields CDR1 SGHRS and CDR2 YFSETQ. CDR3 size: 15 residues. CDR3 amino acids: CASSLVQGHYNEQFF. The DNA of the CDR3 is TGCGCCAGCAGCTTGGTTCAGGGACATTACAATGAGCAGTTCTTC.

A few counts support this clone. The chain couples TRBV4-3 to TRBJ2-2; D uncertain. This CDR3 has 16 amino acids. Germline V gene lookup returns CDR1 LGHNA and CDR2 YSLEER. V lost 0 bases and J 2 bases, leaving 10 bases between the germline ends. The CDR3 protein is CASSQDLVSNTGELFF. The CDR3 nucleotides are TGCGCCAGCAGCCAAGATCTGGTCAGTAACACCGGGGAGCTGTTTTTT.

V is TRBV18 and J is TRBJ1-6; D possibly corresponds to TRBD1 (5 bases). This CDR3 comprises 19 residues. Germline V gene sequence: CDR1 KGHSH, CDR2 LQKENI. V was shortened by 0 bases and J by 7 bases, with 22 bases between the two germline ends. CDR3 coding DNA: TGTGCCAGCTCACCACCGGGACGAGGGCCCTTGGGAGCAAATTCACCCCTCCACTTT. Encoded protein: CASSPPGRGPLGANSPLHF. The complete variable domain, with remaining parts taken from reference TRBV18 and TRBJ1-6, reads NAGVMQNPRHLVRRRGQEARLRCSPMKGHSHVYWYRQLPEEGLKFMVYLQKENIIDESGMPKERFSAEFPKEGPSILRIQQVVRGDSAAYFCASSPPGRGPLGANSPLHFGNGTRLTVT.